A single count supports the clone carrying this T cell receptor beta chain. Germline CDR1 is SQVTM and CDR2 is ANQGSEA. CDR3 size: 15 residues. V lost 6 bases to trimming and J lost 2 bases, with 19 bases between them. This entry is derived from a study of blood T cell repertoires in COVID-19. Some clones are missing from TCRdb's copy, which holds only in-frame ones; the method was immunoSEQ multiplex PCR. The table lists 60,000 to 85,000 clones, approximately 84% of them singletons, with around 35% in the top ten. J is TRBJ2-5 and V is TRBV29-1, with D perhaps matching TRBD1 (6 bases). The sequencing sample was made of peripheral blood. The receptor was isolated from an older man with acute or convalescent COVID-19. CDR3: CSVPEAGTYQETQYF. In DNA form, the CDR3 reads TGCAGCGTCCCAGAGGCAGGGACATATCAAGAGACCCAGTACTTC.